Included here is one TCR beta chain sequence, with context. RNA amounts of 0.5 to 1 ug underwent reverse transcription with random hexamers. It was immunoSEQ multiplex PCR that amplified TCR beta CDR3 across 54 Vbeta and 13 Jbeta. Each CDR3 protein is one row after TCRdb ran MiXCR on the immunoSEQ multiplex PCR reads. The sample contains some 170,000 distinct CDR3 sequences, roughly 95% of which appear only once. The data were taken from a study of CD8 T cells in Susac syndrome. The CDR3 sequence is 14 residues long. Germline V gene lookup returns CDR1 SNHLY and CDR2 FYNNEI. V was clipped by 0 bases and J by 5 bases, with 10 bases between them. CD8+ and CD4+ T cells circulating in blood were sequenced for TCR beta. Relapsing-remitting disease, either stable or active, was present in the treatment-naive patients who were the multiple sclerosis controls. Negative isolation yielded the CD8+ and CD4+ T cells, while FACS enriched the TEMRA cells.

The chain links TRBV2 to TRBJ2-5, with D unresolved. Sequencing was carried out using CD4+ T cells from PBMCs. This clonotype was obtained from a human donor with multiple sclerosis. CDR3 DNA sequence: TGTGCCAGCAGTGAAGCAACCCTTGGGGAGACCCAGTACTTC. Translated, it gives CASSEATLGETQYF.